This TCR beta chain was sequenced in a study of blood T cell repertoires in COVID-19. Overall study context: Researchers got acute and convalescent COVID-19 samples from the United States, Italy and Spain.

This CDR3 region has 13 residues. V was trimmed by 6 bases and J by 4 bases, leaving 9 bases between them. Germline values: CDR1 SGHVS, CDR2 FQNEAQ. Original data processing: Reference gene primer amplification gave nucleated cell count estimates. Method: immunoSEQ multiplex PCR; TCRdb's copy keeps in-frame clones and lacks some. The D gene and trimming were derived from the DNA, and the V and J assignments and clone size from that table. The table lists about 200,000 clones, approximately 82% of them singletons. The material sequenced was peripheral blood. This chain uses TRBV7-8 with TRBJ2-2; a weak D match, TRBD2 (5 bases). The receptor was derived from a human donor with acute or convalescent COVID-19. The donor label of this sample is uncertain. In DNA form, the CDR3 reads TGTGCCAGCAGACGAGGGAGCACCGGGGAGCTGTTTTTT. Translation gives CASRRGSTGELFF. The full variable domain, its missing parts supplied by reference TRBV7-8 and TRBJ2-2, is GAGVSQSPRYKVAKRGQDVALRCDPISGHVSLFWYQQALGQGPEFLTYFQNEAQLDKSGLPSDRFFAERPEGSVSTLKIQRTQQEDSAVYLCASRRGSTGELFFGEGSRLTVL.